This T cell receptor (beta chain) was recovered during a study of T cells in Graves' hyperthyroidism and ophthalmopathy. V was trimmed by 7 bases and J by 2 bases, leaving 17 bases between them. The germline CDR1 and CDR2 sequences are SGHRS and YFSETQ. The CDR3 totals 15 residues. It was RNA transcripts that yielded the amplified TCR beta CDR3 regions. Initially, a first-round RT-PCR of the TCR CDR3 employed the HTBI primer set. In TCRdb, the multiplex PCR reads were re-called with MiXCR into one record per CDR3 protein. This table holds about 360,000 distinct CDR3 sequences, roughly 25% found once. Sequencing used blood. The chain carries TRBV5-1 and TRBJ2-3; D not resolved. The receptor's source is a man aged 45-60 years with Graves' hyperthyroidism. The CDR3 region has the DNA TGCGCCAGCCGTCCAAGACCCAGTTTCACAGATACGCAGTATTTT. Its protein product is CASRPRPSFTDTQYF.